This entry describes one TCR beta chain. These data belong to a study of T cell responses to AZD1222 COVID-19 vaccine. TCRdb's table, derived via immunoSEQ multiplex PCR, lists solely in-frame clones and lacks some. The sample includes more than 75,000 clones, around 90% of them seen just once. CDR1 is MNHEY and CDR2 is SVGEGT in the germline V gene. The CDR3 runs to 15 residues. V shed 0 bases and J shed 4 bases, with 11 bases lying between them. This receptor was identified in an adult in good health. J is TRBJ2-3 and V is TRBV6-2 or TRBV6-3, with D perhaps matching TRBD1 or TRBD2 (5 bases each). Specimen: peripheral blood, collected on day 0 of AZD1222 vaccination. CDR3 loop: CASSYSRQGPDTQYF. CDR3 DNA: TGTGCCAGCAGTTACTCGAGGCAGGGACCAGATACGCAGTATTTT.